Shown below are 16 T cell receptor beta chains from a single sample sequenced in a study of blood T cell repertoires in COVID-19 (dated by TCRdb to 2020 to 2022). Receptor amplification or capture employed the immunoSEQ multiplex PCR assay. Here the immuneACCESS table is served through TCRdb, limited to in-frame sequences with V and J called. Missing clones are a known gap in these copies; in checked studies unresolved V genes cover under half, and the rest lacks a known reason. Counted in this sample were roughly 91,000 clones; roughly 84% of them appeared once. Of the sample, 2% is held by the ten largest clones. The material sequenced was peripheral blood. Receptors originate from a man between 65 and 79 years old with active or convalescent COVID-19.

This chain connects TRBV29-1 to TRBJ2-1; TRBD1 might be the D (5 bases). The CDR3 is 12 residues long. The V end lost 6 bases, the J end lost 4 bases, and 10 bases lay between the germline ends. Looked up from germline, CDR1 is SQVTM and CDR2 is ANQGSEA. The chain's CDR3 is CSVDDRYNEQFF. CDR3 sequence (DNA): TGCAGCGTAGACGACAGATACAATGAGCAGTTCTTC.

The V gene is TRBV2, the J gene TRBJ2-3, with 16 bases aligning to TRBD2. The CDR3 length is 14 residues. Per the germline V gene, CDR1 is SNHLY and CDR2 is FYNNEI. Unmatched junction bases numbered 5, after V lost 9 bases and J lost 8 bases. As DNA, the CDR3 is TGTGCCAGTGGAGGGACTAGCGGGGGGGGTACGCAGTATTTT. This sequence encodes CASGGTSGGGTQYF.

The rearrangement links TRBV30 to TRBJ1-3; D call uncertain. Trimming removed 1 base at V and 2 bases at J, with 12 bases between. The CDR3 consists of 15 residues. The V gene's germline CDR1 is GTSNPN and CDR2 SVGIG (reference sequence). This CDR3 is CAWSGLQPTGNTIYF. In DNA form, the CDR3 reads TGTGCCTGGAGTGGTCTACAGCCAACTGGAAACACCATATATTTT.

This clone appeared once. The chain carries TRBV7-2 and TRBJ1-4; D is unresolved. V was trimmed by 5 bases and J by 1 base, leaving 11 bases between them. Germline V lookup: CDR1 SGHTA, CDR2 FQGNSA. The length of the CDR3 is 15 residues. The CDR3 reads CASSPRRGTNEKLFF. The CDR3 DNA is TGTGCCAGCAGCCCCCGACGGGGAACTAATGAAAAACTGTTTTTT.

V gene TRBV28 combines with J gene TRBJ1-5; 8 bases match TRBD1. CDR3 length: 15 amino acids. Germline CDR1 reads MDHEN; CDR2 reads SYDVKM. With V trimmed by 8 bases and J by 5 bases, 11 bases remained unmatched. The DNA for the CDR3 is TGTGCCAGCTCCTCGGTGGACAGGGTTTATCAGCCCCAGCATTTT. Encoded protein: CASSSVDRVYQPQHF.

This clone was counted a single time. One junction end does not reproduce the germline sequence, and a read error may be involved. This chain links TRBV28 with TRBJ2-1; TRBD1 aligns across 9 bases. This CDR3 is 12 amino acids long. Germline assignment: CDR1 MDHEN and CDR2 SYDVKM. The CDR3 bases are TGTGCCAGCAGAACGGGACAGGGAGAGAGGGTCTTC. Protein sequence: CASRTGQGERVF.

DNA of the CDR3: TGTGCCAGCAGCCCCTCCCGCTCCGACAGGAGGTACGAGCAGTACTTC. It codes for CASSPSRSDRRYEQYF. This chain uses TRBV21-1 with TRBJ2-7; the table assigns TRBD1, which was not confirmed against the DNA. TRBV21-1 is classified as a pseudogene. This CDR3 is 16 amino acids long.

Here the CDR3 DNA reads TGTGCCAGCGGGACAGATGCTGGAAACACCATATATTTT. As protein: CASGTDAGNTIYF. This chain joins TRBV6-5 and TRBJ1-3, with 7 bases that match TRBD1. With V trimmed by 8 bases and J by 2 bases, 3 bases remained unmatched. Germline V gene lookup returns CDR1 MNHEY and CDR2 SVGAGI. CDR3 length equals 13 residues.

The chain recombines TRBV5-6 with TRBJ2-7; 10 bases match TRBD1. The CDR3 totals 15 residues. The V segment lost 0 bases and the J segment 5 bases; nucleotides outside the gene matches: 5. Per the germline V gene, CDR1 is SGHDT and CDR2 is YYEEEE. In nucleotides, the CDR3 is TGTGCCAGCAGCTTGGCGGGACAGGGGTACCACGAGCAGTACTTC. Its protein is CASSLAGQGYHEQYF.

This clone was observed a few times. Within the sample, other DNA sequences also encode this same CDR3. This chain joins TRBV12-3 or TRBV12-4 and TRBJ1-1; D is perhaps TRBD1 (6 bases). This CDR3 contains 13 residues. V dropped 3 bases and J dropped 4 bases, with 9 bases sitting between them. CDR3 protein: CASSFQGTTEAFF. In DNA, the CDR3 is TGTGCCAGCAGTTTTCAGGGGACCACTGAAGCTTTCTTT.

This chain links TRBV7-2 with TRBJ1-5; D gene ambiguous. Per the germline V gene, CDR1 is SGHTA and CDR2 is FQGNSA. Trimming removed 1 base from V and 0 bases from J, with 7 bases in between. CDR3 length equals 15 residues. DNA of the CDR3: TGTGCCAGCAGCTTAGTCGGTAGTAGCAATCAGCCCCAGCATTTT. Its protein product is CASSLVGSSNQPQHF.

CDR3: CASTQGKVGSYNEQFF. For the CDR3, the DNA is TGTGCCAGCACCCAGGGGAAGGTAGGATCCTACAATGAGCAGTTCTTC. The chain recombines TRBV11-2 with TRBJ2-1, with D possibly TRBD1 on 6 matching bases. Germline lookup yields CDR1 SGHAT and CDR2 FQNNGV. The CDR3 runs to 16 residues. V was clipped by 7 bases and J by 1 base, with 17 bases between them. Full variable domain (remainder filled in from reference TRBV11-2 and TRBJ2-1): EAGVAQSPRYKIIEKRQSVAFWCNPISGHATLYWYQQILGQGPKLLIQFQNNGVVDDSQLPKDRFSAERLKGVDSTLKIQPAKLEDSAVYLCASTQGKVGSYNEQFFGPGTRLTVL.

The rearrangement joins TRBV5-6 to TRBJ1-1; maybe TRBD1 (5 bases). Per germline, CDR1 SGHDT and CDR2 YYEEEE. The CDR3 totals 13 residues. V gave up 1 base and J gave up 11 bases, with 15 bases separating them. In nucleotides, the CDR3 is TGTGCCAGCAGCTTGTTGCTGGCGGCAGGGGCTTTCTTT. The encoded protein is CASSLLLAAGAFF.

This clone was seen more than once but under ten times. The CDR3 DNA reads TGTGCCAGCAGTCGGACAGTAACGGAAGATTATTCACCCCTCCACTTT. Protein sequence: CASSRTVTEDYSPLHF. V and J are TRBV27 and TRBJ1-6; possibly TRBD1 for D (6 bases). This CDR3 contains 16 residues. Germline CDR1 is MNHEY and CDR2 is SMNVEV (reference sequence). Trimming stripped 5 bases from V and 8 bases from J, with 19 bases between.

J is TRBJ2-6 and V is TRBV6-2 or TRBV6-3, with D possibly matching TRBD1 (5 bases). Germline V gives CDR1 MNHEY, CDR2 SVGEGT. The V and J ends lost 4 bases and 2 bases respectively, with 9 bases between them. The CDR3 runs 15 residues. The CDR3 loop reads CASSSQGTGANVLTF. For the CDR3, the DNA is TGTGCCAGCAGTTCCCAGGGTACTGGGGCCAACGTCCTGACTTTC.

This chain uses TRBV5-1 with TRBJ1-2; TRBD1 might be the D (6 bases). Germline V CDR1 and CDR2: SGHRS, YFSETQ. V lost 1 base to trimming and J lost 2 bases, with 18 bases between them. The CDR3 sequence is 17 residues long. For the CDR3, the DNA is TGCGCCAGCAGCTTGAAGTCACAGGGAAGGGTAAACTATGGCTACACCTTC. Translation: CASSLKSQGRVNYGYTF.